Listed below are T cell receptor beta chains from one sample, sequenced in a study of cytomegalovirus exposure and HLA in healthy donors. Generated by immunoSEQ multiplex PCR, the TCRdb table keeps only in-frame clones and is missing some. The sample carries about 110,000 clones, approximately 94% recorded once. The sequencing input was PBMCs. The receptors were sampled from a woman between 18 and 30 years old in good health and CMV-seronegative. Both conserved end residues are part of each CDR3. The D gene is left open where the match is weak.

CDR3	DNA	D	V	J
CASRAGDLSSYEQYF	TGTGCCAGCAGGGCAGGGGACCTAAGCTCCTACGAGCAGTACTTC	.	TRBV28	TRBJ2-7
CASSLLPEPYEQYF	TGCGCCAGCAGCTTGTTACCGGAGCCCTACGAGCAGTACTTC	.	TRBV5-1	TRBJ2-7
CASSQDGTQGSGNTIYF	TGCGCCAGCAGCCAAGATGGGACACAGGGTTCTGGAAACACCATATATTTT	.	TRBV4-1	TRBJ1-3
CASSLPTGAREAFF	TGTGCCAGCAGTTTGCCCACAGGGGCTCGTGAAGCTTTCTTT	TRBD1	TRBV28	TRBJ1-1
CASSMTSGVSPDTQYF	TGTGCCAGCAGCATGACTAGCGGGGTATCTCCAGATACGCAGTATTTT	TRBD2	TRBV28	TRBJ2-3
CASSTRPQGGDGYTF	TGTGCCAGCAGCACAAGACCACAGGGTGGGGATGGCTACACCTTC	.	TRBV9	TRBJ1-2
CASSRSGNTIYF	TGTGCCAGCAGCCGCAGTGGAAACACCATATATTTT	.	TRBV7-9	TRBJ1-3
CASSAGLAGANEQFF	TGTGCCAGCAGCGCGGGACTAGCGGGCGCCAATGAGCAGTTCTTC	TRBD2	TRBV7-2	TRBJ2-1
CAQRGGISYNEQFF	TGTGCCCAACGCGGGGGTATCTCCTACAATGAGCAGTTCTTC	TRBD2	TRBV5-8	TRBJ2-1
CASSPPDSLLAFF	TGTGCCAGCTCGCCACCGGACAGTCTTTTGGCTTTCTTT	.	TRBV18	TRBJ1-1
CASSSTVDTGELFF	TGCGCCAGCAGCTCGACAGTTGACACCGGGGAGCTGTTTTTT	.	TRBV5-1	TRBJ2-2
CASSLSGVPNQPQHF	TGTGCCAGCAGCTTATCAGGGGTACCCAATCAGCCCCAGCATTTT	.	TRBV7-2	TRBJ1-5
CASSDRATDTQYF	TGTGCCAGCAGTGACAGGGCCACAGATACGCAGTATTTT	.	TRBV2	TRBJ2-3
CATSRYRDRPQETQYF	TGTGCCACCAGCCGTTACCGGGACAGACCCCAAGAGACCCAGTACTTC	TRBD1	TRBV15	TRBJ2-5
CAWSVTGGGLYEQYF	TGTGCCTGGAGTGTTACAGGGGGCGGCCTCTACGAGCAGTACTTC	TRBD1	TRBV30	TRBJ2-7
CASRQGPLYEQYF	TGTGCCAGCAGGCAGGGGCCCCTTTACGAGCAGTACTTC	.	TRBV6-4	TRBJ2-7
CASSPVGGTYNEQFF	TGTGCCAGCAGCCCAGTGGGGGGTACCTACAATGAGCAGTTCTTC	.	TRBV6-1	TRBJ2-1
CAISESRGGEPIQYF	TGTGCCATCAGTGAGTCGAGGGGGGGGGAACCCATTCAGTACTTC	.	TRBV10-3	TRBJ2-4
CASSSGTSGGPSYEQYF	TGTGCCAGCAGCTCCGGGACTAGCGGGGGGCCGTCCTACGAGCAGTACTTC	TRBD2	TRBV28	TRBJ2-7
CASSRQGTETQYF	TGCGCCAGCAGCCGACAGGGGACGGAGACCCAGTACTTC	TRBD1	TRBV4-1	TRBJ2-5
CASSVAAGGFTEAFF	TGTGCCAGCAGCGTAGCCGCGGGGGGTTTCACTGAAGCTTTCTTT	.	TRBV9	TRBJ1-1
CASSEQGQGTTEAFF	TGTGCCAGCAGCGAACAGGGACAGGGAACCACTGAAGCTTTCTTT	TRBD1	TRBV9	TRBJ1-1
CASSRPGQGSQPQHF	TGTGCCAGCAGCCGGCCGGGACAGGGGAGCCAGCCCCAGCATTTT	TRBD1	TRBV16	TRBJ1-5